Listed below are T cell receptor beta chains from one sample, sequenced in a study of yellow fever vaccine responses in identical twins. TCRdb passed the RT-PCR reads through MiXCR, listing each CDR3 protein once. The sample yields about 1,700 distinct CDR3 sequences, approximately 88% seen once. The sample here was T cells from blood (PBMCs), unsorted or a sorted subset (not recorded which), taken before or after yellow fever vaccination (not recorded which). These TCRs come from a woman between 18 and 29 years old who received the yellow fever vaccine. Each CDR3 is given without its conserved first and last residue.

j_call	v_call	cdr3_aa
TRBJ1-1	TRBV6-4	ASRPSAALNTEAF
TRBJ2-7	TRBV11-1	ASTQGLFSSYEQY
TRBJ2-1	TRBV9	ASSGQVDNEQF
TRBJ2-7	TRBV10-1	ASSESAPTYEQY
TRBJ2-2	TRBV7-8	ATERELF
TRBJ2-7	TRBV10-3	AISESMATYEQY
TRBJ2-4	TRBV7-2	ASSLAGPQGSKNIQY
TRBJ1-1	TRBV7-6	ASSWGQGRTEAF
TRBJ1-5	TRBV12-3/TRBV12-4	ASNWGTNQPQH
TRBJ1-2	TRBV5-1	ASRQTPNYGYT
TRBJ1-1	TRBV10-3	AISERVNTEAF
TRBJ1-6	TRBV15	ATSTIPTNSPLH
TRBJ1-1	TRBV11-2	ASSPIFPGNTEAF
TRBJ2-5	TRBV4-2	ASSQRGTNQETQY
TRBJ1-2	TRBV4-3	ASSQEQESIYGYT
TRBJ2-1	TRBV13	ASLVPSSYNEQF
TRBJ2-1	TRBV4-2	ASSQGTGEVNEQF
TRBJ2-1	TRBV29-1	SVVVIGDHNEQF
TRBJ2-1	TRBV7-9	ASSSRLASYNEQF
TRBJ1-1	TRBV7-6	ASGKGIAEAF
TRBJ2-7	TRBV10-3	AITQPGRGAYEQY
TRBJ2-1	TRBV4-2	ASSQDGTSGGVTLEQF
TRBJ1-5	TRBV20-1	SAGASGGSQPQH
TRBJ2-1	TRBV11-2	ASSFGGEQF
TRBJ2-7	TRBV6-1	ASKAGHYEQY
TRBJ2-3	TRBV4-1	ASSQVADYTDTQY
TRBJ1-5	TRBV11-1	ASSLRQDQPQH
TRBJ2-1	TRBV11-1	ASSLIQSEQF
TRBJ2-1	TRBV11-2	ASSSLDRNEQF
TRBJ1-5	TRBV11-1	ASSLGVGNQPQH
TRBJ1-6	TRBV13	ASRQLETGSPLH
TRBJ2-7	TRBV10-1	ASSEALGSGYEQY
TRBJ1-1	TRBV6-1	AISEAQGGTEAF
TRBJ1-1	TRBV13	ASKWLNTEAF
TRBJ1-5	TRBV4-1	ASSPSYGGDQPQH
TRBJ2-1	TRBV11-3	ASSQQGRSYNEQF
TRBJ1-2	TRBV5-6	ASSLGQHYGYT
TRBJ2-7	TRBV11-3	ASSRQGVGSYEQY
TRBJ1-6	TRBV2	ASSEGGSYNSPLH
TRBJ1-1	TRBV10-1	ASRDRGIGTEAF
TRBJ2-2	TRBV21-1	ASSREKDRILTTGELF
TRBJ2-7	TRBV10-3	AISVVAGETRQY
TRBJ2-1	TRBV29-1	SVNSYNEQF
TRBJ2-7	TRBV13	ATSNEGGTTYEQY
TRBJ1-2	TRBV19	ASSIPQGYGYT
TRBJ1-1	TRBV10-3	AISPGGDEAF
TRBJ2-7	TRBV14	ASSLTPGGPSYEQY
TRBJ2-7	TRBV11-2	ASSFRDATYEQY
TRBJ1-5	TRBV20-1	SASFGSAQPQH
TRBJ2-1	TRBV23-1	ASSRLGLAGDHEQF
TRBJ1-5	TRBV10-3	AISESDQPQH
TRBJ2-4	TRBV28	ASRGQGGNIQY
TRBJ1-1	TRBV4-2	ASSPTIGQSTEAF
TRBJ2-5	TRBV4-2	ASSQDPAPGETQY
TRBJ2-1	TRBV19	ASSEVAGGFEQF